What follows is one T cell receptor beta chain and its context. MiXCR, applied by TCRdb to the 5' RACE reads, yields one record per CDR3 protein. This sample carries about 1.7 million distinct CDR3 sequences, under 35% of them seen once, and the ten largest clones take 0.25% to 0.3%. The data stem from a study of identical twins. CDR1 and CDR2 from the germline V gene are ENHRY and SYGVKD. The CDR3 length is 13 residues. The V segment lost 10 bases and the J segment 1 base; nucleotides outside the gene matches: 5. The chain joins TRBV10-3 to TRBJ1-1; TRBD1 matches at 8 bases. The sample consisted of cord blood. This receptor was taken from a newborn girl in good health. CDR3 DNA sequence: TGTGCCAACGCGGACAGGGAGAACACTGAAGCTTTCTTT. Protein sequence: CANADRENTEAFF.